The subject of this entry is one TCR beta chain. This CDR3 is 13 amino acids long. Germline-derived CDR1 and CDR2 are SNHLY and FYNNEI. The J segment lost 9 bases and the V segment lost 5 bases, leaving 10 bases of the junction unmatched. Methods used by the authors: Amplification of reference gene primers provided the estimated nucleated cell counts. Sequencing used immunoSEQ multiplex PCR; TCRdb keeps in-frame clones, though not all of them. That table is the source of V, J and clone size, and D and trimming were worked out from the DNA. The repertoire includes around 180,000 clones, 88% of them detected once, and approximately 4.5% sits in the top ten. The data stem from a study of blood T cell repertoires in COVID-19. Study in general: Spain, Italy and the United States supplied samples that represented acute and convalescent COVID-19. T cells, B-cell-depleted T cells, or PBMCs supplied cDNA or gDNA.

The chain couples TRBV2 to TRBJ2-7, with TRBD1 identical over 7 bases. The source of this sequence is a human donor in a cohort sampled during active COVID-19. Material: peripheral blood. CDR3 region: CASSLKGAQGQYF. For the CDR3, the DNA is TGTGCCAGCAGTCTCAAGGGGGCGCAAGGGCAGTACTTC.